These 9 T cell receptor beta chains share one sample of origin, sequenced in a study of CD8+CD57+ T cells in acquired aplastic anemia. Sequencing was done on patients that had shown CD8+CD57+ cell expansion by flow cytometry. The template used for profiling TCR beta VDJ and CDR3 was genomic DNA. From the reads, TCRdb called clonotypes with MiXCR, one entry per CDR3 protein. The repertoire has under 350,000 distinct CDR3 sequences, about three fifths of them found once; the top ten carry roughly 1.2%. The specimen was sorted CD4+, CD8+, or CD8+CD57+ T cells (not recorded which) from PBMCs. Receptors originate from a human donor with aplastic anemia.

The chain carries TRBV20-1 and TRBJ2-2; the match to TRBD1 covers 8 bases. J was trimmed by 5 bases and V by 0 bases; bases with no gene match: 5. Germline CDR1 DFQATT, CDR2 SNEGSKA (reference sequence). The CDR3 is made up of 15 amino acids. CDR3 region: CSARDQTGGTGELFF. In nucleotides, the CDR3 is TGCAGTGCTAGAGATCAAACAGGGGGGACCGGGGAGCTGTTTTTT.

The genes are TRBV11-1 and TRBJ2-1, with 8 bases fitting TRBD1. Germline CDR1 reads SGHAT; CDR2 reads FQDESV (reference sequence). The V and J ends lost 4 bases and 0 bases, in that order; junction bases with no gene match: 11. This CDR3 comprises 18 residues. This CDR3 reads CASSSTPTGVSSYNEQFF. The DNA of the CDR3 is TGTGCCAGCAGCTCAACCCCGACAGGGGTCAGCTCCTACAATGAGCAGTTCTTC.

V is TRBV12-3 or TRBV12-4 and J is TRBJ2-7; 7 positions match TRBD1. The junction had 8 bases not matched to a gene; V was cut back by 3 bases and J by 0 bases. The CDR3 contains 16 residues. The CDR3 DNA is TGTGCCAGCAGTTTCTGGACGGGACAGTTCTCCTACGAGCAGTACTTC. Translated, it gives CASSFWTGQFSYEQYF.

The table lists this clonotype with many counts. The CDR3 DNA follows: TGTGCCAGCAGCCAAGTGGGGGTGAACGAGCAGTACTTC. It encodes CASSQVGVNEQYF. This chain joins TRBV3-1 and TRBJ2-7; either TRBD1 or TRBD2 may supply D (5 bases each). This CDR3 is built from 13 residues. V lost 1 base and J 5 bases, leaving 9 bases between the germline ends. Looked up from germline, CDR1 is LGHDT and CDR2 is YNNKEL (reference sequence).

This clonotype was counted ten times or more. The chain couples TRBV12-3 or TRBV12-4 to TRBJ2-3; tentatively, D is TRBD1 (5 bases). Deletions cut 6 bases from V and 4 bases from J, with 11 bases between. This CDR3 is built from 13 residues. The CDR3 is CASSRDRPDTQYF. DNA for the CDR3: TGTGCCAGCAGCCGAGACAGACCAGATACGCAGTATTTT.

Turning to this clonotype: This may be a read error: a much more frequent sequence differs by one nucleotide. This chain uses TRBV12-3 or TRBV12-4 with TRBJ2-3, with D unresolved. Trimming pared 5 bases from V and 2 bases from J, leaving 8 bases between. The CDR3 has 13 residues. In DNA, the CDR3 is TGTGCCAGCAGTCCGTCAGCCACAGATACGCAGTATTTT. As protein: CASSPSATDTQYF.

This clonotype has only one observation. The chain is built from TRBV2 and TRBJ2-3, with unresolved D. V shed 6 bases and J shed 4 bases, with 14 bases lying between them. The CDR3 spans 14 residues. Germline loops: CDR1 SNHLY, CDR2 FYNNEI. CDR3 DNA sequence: TGTGCCAGCAGAGTGGGATTTGGGCCAGATACGCAGTATTTT. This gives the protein CASRVGFGPDTQYF. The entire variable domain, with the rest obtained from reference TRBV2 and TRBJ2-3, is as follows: EPEVTQTPSHQVTQMGQEVILRCVPISNHLYFYWYRQILGQKVEFLVSFYNNEISEKSEIFDDQFSVERPDGSNFTLKIRSTKLEDSAMYFCASRVGFGPDTQYFGPGTRLTVL.

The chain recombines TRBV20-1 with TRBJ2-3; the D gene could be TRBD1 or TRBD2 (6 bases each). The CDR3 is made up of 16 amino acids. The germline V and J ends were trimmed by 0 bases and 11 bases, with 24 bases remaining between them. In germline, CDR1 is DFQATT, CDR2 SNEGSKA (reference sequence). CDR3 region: CSAREAGGYPYNEQYF. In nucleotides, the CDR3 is TGCAGTGCTAGAGAAGCCGGGGGCTACCCCTACAATGAGCAGTATTTT.

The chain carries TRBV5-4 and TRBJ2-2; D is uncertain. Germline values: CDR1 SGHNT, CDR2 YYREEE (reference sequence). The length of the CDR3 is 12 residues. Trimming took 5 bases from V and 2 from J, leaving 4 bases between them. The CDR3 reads CASRNNTGELFF. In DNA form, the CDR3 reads TGTGCCAGCAGAAATAACACCGGGGAGCTGTTTTTT.